These T cell receptor beta chains were read from a single sample in a study of blood T cell repertoires in COVID-19. Measured with immunoSEQ multiplex PCR; TCRdb has only the in-frame clones, and not every one. The sample has about 150,000 clones, around four fifths seen once. Sequencing input: PBMCs or T cells enriched from blood (not recorded which). These receptors were collected from a man between 70 and 80 years old who had been exposed to COVID-19. Both conserved end residues are part of each CDR3. The order of the fields is V gene, J gene, CDR3 protein.

v_gene: TRBV7-2; j_gene: TRBJ2-5; CDR3aa: CASSLGSGRQETQYF
v_gene: TRBV29-1; j_gene: TRBJ2-6; CDR3aa: CSVEPWGGSGANVLTF
v_gene: TRBV10-3; j_gene: TRBJ2-7; CDR3aa: CAITGQGSYEQYF
v_gene: TRBV2; j_gene: TRBJ1-1; CDR3aa: CASSERLGTEAFF
v_gene: TRBV28; j_gene: TRBJ1-1; CDR3aa: CASSFTGSPPTEAFF
v_gene: TRBV18; j_gene: TRBJ2-5; CDR3aa: CASSQEGGPRETQYF
v_gene: TRBV13; j_gene: TRBJ1-2; CDR3aa: CASSTRQGPTESYTF
v_gene: TRBV19; j_gene: TRBJ1-2; CDR3aa: CASSYYGYTF
v_gene: TRBV7-8; j_gene: TRBJ2-1; CDR3aa: CASSPGAGGQGNEQFF
v_gene: TRBV27; j_gene: TRBJ1-1; CDR3aa: CASSLVAGASTEAFF
v_gene: TRBV11-2; j_gene: TRBJ2-2; CDR3aa: CASSLVRTSGRAGTGELFF
v_gene: TRBV10-2; j_gene: TRBJ2-3; CDR3aa: CASSLAGFTDTQYF
v_gene: TRBV7-2; j_gene: TRBJ2-3; CDR3aa: CASSLDGETDTQYF
v_gene: TRBV9; j_gene: TRBJ2-7; CDR3aa: CASSGGGAGVKEQYF
v_gene: TRBV6-5; j_gene: TRBJ2-1; CDR3aa: CASSSPLQADNEQFF
v_gene: TRBV29-1; j_gene: TRBJ1-1; CDR3aa: CSVRQSAEAFF
v_gene: TRBV18; j_gene: TRBJ2-1; CDR3aa: CASSQTSGGYNEQFF
v_gene: TRBV21-1; j_gene: TRBJ2-2; CDR3aa: CASSKVRRQGRTGELFF
v_gene: TRBV19; j_gene: TRBJ2-1; CDR3aa: CASSIMGQGWGNEQFF
v_gene: TRBV18; j_gene: TRBJ1-4; CDR3aa: CASSPPWEQANEKLFF
v_gene: TRBV12-3/TRBV12-4; j_gene: TRBJ2-1; CDR3aa: CASSQYNEQFF
v_gene: TRBV5-6; j_gene: TRBJ1-6; CDR3aa: CASTSRSRGHSPLHF
v_gene: TRBV7-2; j_gene: TRBJ2-2; CDR3aa: CASSYTGVNTGELFF
v_gene: TRBV21-1; j_gene: TRBJ1-4; CDR3aa: CASTEQGADEKLFF
v_gene: TRBV2; j_gene: TRBJ2-4; CDR3aa: CASRHPSLPEAKNIQYF
v_gene: TRBV7-6; j_gene: TRBJ2-2; CDR3aa: CASSPSVTSGNTGELFF
v_gene: TRBV6-5; j_gene: TRBJ1-2; CDR3aa: CASSPRTANYGYTF
v_gene: TRBV6-5; j_gene: TRBJ2-5; CDR3aa: CASSSLETQYF
v_gene: TRBV19; j_gene: TRBJ2-1; CDR3aa: CASSTPGLAYNEQFF
v_gene: TRBV5-8; j_gene: TRBJ2-7; CDR3aa: CASSYGTREVSEQYF
v_gene: TRBV14; j_gene: TRBJ2-5; CDR3aa: CASSQSPVRTQETQYF
v_gene: TRBV5-1; j_gene: TRBJ1-4; CDR3aa: CASSQTGPDEKLFF
v_gene: TRBV7-9; j_gene: TRBJ2-2; CDR3aa: CASSGGDFFTGELFF
v_gene: TRBV18; j_gene: TRBJ1-1; CDR3aa: CASSRAGEAFF
v_gene: TRBV29-1; j_gene: TRBJ1-1; CDR3aa: CSVESPGEAFF
v_gene: TRBV7-2; j_gene: TRBJ1-2; CDR3aa: CASSFDRNYGYTF
v_gene: TRBV9; j_gene: TRBJ1-2; CDR3aa: CASSQLSTGWGYTF
v_gene: TRBV28; j_gene: TRBJ2-1; CDR3aa: CASSSAGANYNEQFF
v_gene: TRBV6-2/TRBV6-3; j_gene: TRBJ1-2; CDR3aa: CASSAGGLYGYTF
v_gene: TRBV5-6; j_gene: TRBJ1-1; CDR3aa: CASIRRGGGAEAFF
v_gene: TRBV4-1; j_gene: TRBJ2-7; CDR3aa: CASSQEGGRSYEQYF
v_gene: TRBV24-1; j_gene: TRBJ2-2; CDR3aa: CATSEDSVDTGELFF
v_gene: TRBV9; j_gene: TRBJ2-1; CDR3aa: CASSVDGLGEQFF
v_gene: TRBV11-2; j_gene: TRBJ1-5; CDR3aa: CASSAQGLQPQHF
v_gene: TRBV28; j_gene: TRBJ2-7; CDR3aa: CASSLVGTGEEQYF
v_gene: TRBV10-3; j_gene: TRBJ1-2; CDR3aa: CAISPDIIYGYTF
v_gene: TRBV7-2; j_gene: TRBJ1-1; CDR3aa: CASSLAPGGLAEAFF
v_gene: TRBV20-1; j_gene: TRBJ1-1; CDR3aa: CSASLRGSEAFF
v_gene: TRBV25-1; j_gene: TRBJ1-1; CDR3aa: CASRQVGAEAFF
v_gene: TRBV27; j_gene: TRBJ1-2; CDR3aa: CASSYNRGLDGYTF
v_gene: TRBV6-5; j_gene: TRBJ1-5; CDR3aa: CASSFGDSNQPQHF
v_gene: TRBV6-5; j_gene: TRBJ1-1; CDR3aa: CASSPDRGWGTEAFF
v_gene: TRBV7-3; j_gene: TRBJ2-1; CDR3aa: CASSFRLAGANEQFF
v_gene: TRBV6-2/TRBV6-3; j_gene: TRBJ2-1; CDR3aa: CASSYSPPEEHNEQFF
v_gene: TRBV7-6; j_gene: TRBJ2-3; CDR3aa: CASSFIDSTDTQYF